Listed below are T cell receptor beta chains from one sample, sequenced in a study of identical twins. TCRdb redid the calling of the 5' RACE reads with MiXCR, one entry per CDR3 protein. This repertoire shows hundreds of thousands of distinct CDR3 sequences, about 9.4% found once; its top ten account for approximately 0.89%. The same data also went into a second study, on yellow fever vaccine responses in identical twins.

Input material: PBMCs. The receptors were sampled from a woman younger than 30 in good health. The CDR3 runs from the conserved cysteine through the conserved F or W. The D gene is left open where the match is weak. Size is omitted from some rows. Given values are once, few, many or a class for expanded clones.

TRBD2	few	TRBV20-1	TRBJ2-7	TGCAGTGCTAGAGATCCACTAGCGGTTACCTACGAGCAGTACTTC	CSARDPLAVTYEQYF
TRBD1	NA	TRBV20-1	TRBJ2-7	TGCAGTGCTAGACGTACCGGGACAGCTGACTACGAGCAGTACTTC	CSARRTGTADYEQYF
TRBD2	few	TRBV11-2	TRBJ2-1	TGTGCCAGCAGCCCGGGGGGACTAGCCTACAATGAGCAGTTCTTC	CASSPGGLAYNEQFF
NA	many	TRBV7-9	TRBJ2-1	TGTGCCAGCAGCTCAAGCGCCTCCTACAATGAGCAGTTCTTC	CASSSSASYNEQFF
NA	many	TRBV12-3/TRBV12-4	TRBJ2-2	TGTGCCAGCAGTTTCCAGGTTCTCACCGGGGAGCTGTTTTTT	CASSFQVLTGELFF
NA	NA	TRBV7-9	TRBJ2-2	TGTGCCAGCAGCTTTGTACAGACGAACACCGGGGAGCTGTTTTTT	CASSFVQTNTGELFF
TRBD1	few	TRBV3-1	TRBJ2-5	TGTGCCAGCAGCCGCTGGGACAGGGGCCAAGAGACCCAGTACTTC	CASSRWDRGQETQYF
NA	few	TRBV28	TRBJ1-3	TGTGCCAGCAGGGAACAGGGAAACACCATATATTTT	CASREQGNTIYF
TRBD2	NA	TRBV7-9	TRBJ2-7	TGTGCCAGCCGCACGGGGCTAGCGGGAGTCATATCCTACGAGCAGTACTTC	CASRTGLAGVISYEQYF
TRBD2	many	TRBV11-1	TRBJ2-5	TGTGCCAGCAGCCTCCTAGCGGGGAGTGAAGAGACCCAGTACTTC	CASSLLAGSEETQYF
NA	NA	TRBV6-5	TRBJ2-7	TGTGCCAGCAGTTACTCGGGTGGGGCAGACCTCTACGAGCAGTACTTC	CASSYSGGADLYEQYF
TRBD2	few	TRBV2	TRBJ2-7	TGTGCCAGCAGGGCCGCCGGGACTAGGAGCGACTACGAGCAGTACTTC	CASRAAGTRSDYEQYF
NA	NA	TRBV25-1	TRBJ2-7	TGTGCCAGCAGTGAATCCGAGGGGACCCTTCGCCACGAGCAGTACTTC	CASSESEGTLRHEQYF
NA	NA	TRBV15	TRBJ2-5	TGTGCCACCAGCAGAGATACGGGGACCCAGTACTTC	CATSRDTGTQYF
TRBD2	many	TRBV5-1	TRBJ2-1	TGCGCCAGCAGCTTGGGATGGCTAGCGGGGGCCTACAATGAGCAGTTCTTC	CASSLGWLAGAYNEQFF
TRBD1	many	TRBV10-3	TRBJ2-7	TGTGCCATCAGGGGGGACAGGGGACCCTACGAGCAGTACTTC	CAIRGDRGPYEQYF
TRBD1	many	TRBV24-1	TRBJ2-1	TGTGCCACCACAACCGGGACAGGGGTCAATGAGCAGTTCTTC	CATTTGTGVNEQFF
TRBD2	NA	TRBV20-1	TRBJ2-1	TGCAGTGCCTTGGGAGGGTCAGGGAGCTCCTACAATGAGCAGTTCTTC	CSALGGSGSSYNEQFF
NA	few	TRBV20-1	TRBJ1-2	TGCAGTGCTAGAGCGCCCGAGAACCTCTATGGCTACACCTTC	CSARAPENLYGYTF
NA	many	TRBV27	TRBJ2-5	TGTGCCAGCAGTTTATCAGGCGGGGTGATGGAGACCCAGTACTTC	CASSLSGGVMETQYF
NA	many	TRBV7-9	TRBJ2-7	TGTGCCAGCAGCATAGGGGTAGACTACGAGCAGTACTTC	CASSIGVDYEQYF
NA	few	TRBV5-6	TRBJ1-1	TGTGCCAGCAGCCCGGGGGGGCGGGGCACTGAAGCTTTCTTT	CASSPGGRGTEAFF
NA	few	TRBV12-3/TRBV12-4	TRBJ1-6	TGTGCCAGCAGTGGGGGGGGCGCTGATTACTCACCCCTCCACTTT	CASSGGGADYSPLHF
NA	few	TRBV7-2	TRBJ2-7	TGTGCCAGCAGCCCCCCTGGGACGGCAGTCGAGCAGTACTTC	CASSPPGTAVEQYF